This record looks at one TCR beta chain sequence and its context. The CDR3 covers 15 residues. Per germline, CDR1 SGHDN and CDR2 FVKESK. V dropped 5 bases and J dropped 5 bases, with 18 bases sitting between them. These data belong to a study of preoperative IRX-2 immunotherapy in early breast cancer. The treatment is: preoperative locoregional IRX-2 cytokine immunotherapy. Preoperative locoregional IRX-2 cytokine immunotherapy was tested in the phase Ib source study. Assay: immunoSEQ multiplex PCR; the TCRdb copy retains only in-frame clones and omits some. The table has under 45,000 clones, 85% to 95% seen once.

This chain uses TRBV14 with TRBJ1-2; D gene ambiguous. The receptor was derived from a human donor with breast cancer. The sample consisted of tumor tissue, taken after IRX-2 immunotherapy. This CDR3 reads CASSEVGSAIYGYTF. Here the CDR3 DNA reads TGTGCCAGCAGCGAAGTGGGCTCAGCGATTTATGGCTACACCTTC.